The 12 T cell receptor beta chains below all came from one sample that was sequenced in a study of response to subunit inactivated influenza vaccine. From the RT-PCR reads, TCRdb called clonotypes with MiXCR, one entry per CDR3 protein. The sample lists roughly 650,000 distinct CDR3 sequences, 11% to 15% occurring once. The material was PBMCs from blood, obtained 14 to 15 days before vaccination. These receptors were obtained from a man aged 45-65 years who received an inactivated influenza vaccine.

The chain links TRBV20-1 to TRBJ2-6; D is uncertain. The CDR3 covers 16 residues. Germline V CDR1 and CDR2: DFQATT, SNEGSKA (reference sequence). V was trimmed by 4 bases and J by 1 base, leaving 14 bases between them. CDR3 nucleotide sequence: TGCAGTGCTATGGATACCGGGCCTTCTGGGGCCAACGTCCTGACTTTC. Amino acid sequence: CSAMDTGPSGANVLTF.

V and J are TRBV10-3 and TRBJ2-1; 14 bases fit TRBD2. The CDR3 runs to 18 residues. V dropped 4 bases and J dropped 0; count of bases not matched to a gene: 5. Germline loops: CDR1 ENHRY, CDR2 SYGVKD. CDR3 in amino acids: CAISGGLAGDYSYNEQFF. The CDR3 bases are TGTGCCATCAGTGGGGGACTAGCGGGAGACTACTCCTACAATGAGCAGTTCTTC.

This clonotype has more than one count but fewer than ten. The chain recombines TRBV9 with TRBJ2-3; no clear D. This CDR3 is 13 amino acids long. Germline V CDR1 and CDR2: SGDLS, YYNGEE. V was trimmed by 0 bases and J by 2 bases, leaving 4 bases between them. In DNA form, the CDR3 reads TGTGCCAGCAGCGTAGACAACACAGATACGCAGTATTTT. This codes for CASSVDNTDTQYF.

The chain uses TRBV7-2 and TRBJ1-1; perhaps TRBD1 as D (5 bases). The CDR3 sequence is 13 residues long. V lost 2 bases and J lost 7, with 11 bases in between. Germline-derived CDR1 and CDR2 are SGHTA and FQGNSA. DNA for the CDR3: TGTGCCAGCAGCTTATCGACAGCGGGTGAAGCTTTCTTT. The encoded protein is CASSLSTAGEAFF. The full variable domain, its missing parts supplied by reference TRBV7-2 and TRBJ1-1, is GAGVSQSPSNKVTEKGKDVELRCDPISGHTALYWYRQSLGQGLEFLIYFQGNSAPDKSGLPSDRFSAERTGGSVSTLTIQRTQQEDSAVYLCASSLSTAGEAFFGQGTRLTVV.

This sequence joins TRBV20-1 and TRBJ2-3; D call uncertain. This CDR3 contains 12 residues. Germline assignment: CDR1 DFQATT and CDR2 SNEGSKA (reference sequence). Trimming left V 0 bases short and J 11 bases short, with 12 bases between. CDR3 DNA: TGCAGTGCTAGAGATCCGCGATGGGAGCAGTATTTT. It yields the protein CSARDPRWEQYF.

This clonotype was seen a handful of times. The chain joins TRBV6-5 to TRBJ1-4; D is unclear. The V end was cut by 0 bases, the J end by 8 bases, with 16 bases between. This CDR3 comprises 16 residues. CDR1 MNHEY and CDR2 SVGAGI come from the germline V gene. The CDR3 region is CASSYSSRAGGEKLFF. The DNA of the CDR3 is TGTGCCAGCAGTTACTCATCTCGGGCAGGAGGGGAAAAACTGTTTTTT.

This chain uses TRBV24-1 with TRBJ2-5; TRBD2 matches at 8 bases. Per the germline V gene, CDR1 is KGHDR and CDR2 is SFDVKD. The CDR3 has 13 amino acids. Trimming at V came to 8 bases and at J to 5 bases, leaving 6 bases not matched to a gene. DNA for the CDR3: TGTGCCACCACCCAAGCGGGAGTGGAGACCCAGTACTTC. This gives the protein CATTQAGVETQYF.

There are a few counts of this clonotype. This chain connects TRBV10-3 to TRBJ2-3; D possibly corresponds to TRBD2 (6 bases). Germline assignment: CDR1 ENHRY and CDR2 SYGVKD. Trimming removed 7 bases from V and 0 bases from J, with 11 bases in between. CDR3 length: 14 residues. DNA of the CDR3: TGTGCCATCAATCTCGGGACTAGCACAGATACGCAGTATTTT. Encoded protein: CAINLGTSTDTQYF.

Only a few counts were recorded for this clonotype. The chain combines TRBV4-1 with TRBJ2-1; 7 bases align to TRBD1. Trimming took 2 bases from V and 8 from J; bases not matched to a gene: 6. The CDR3 sequence is 14 residues long. CDR1 is MGHRA, CDR2 YSYEKL, per germline. CDR3 DNA: TGCGCCAGCAGCCAAATTGACAGGGTCTATGAGCAGTTCTTC. Translating it yields CASSQIDRVYEQFF.

To note about this clonotype: One end of the junction is discordant with germline, which a read error may explain. The CDR3 is CGARVGRGGLIYEQYF. In DNA form, the CDR3 reads TGCGGTGCTAGAGTAGGAAGAGGGGGCCTTATCTACGAGCAGTACTTC. The chain links TRBV20-1 to TRBJ2-7, with 7 bases matching TRBD1. The CDR3 is made up of 16 amino acids. Germline V gene sequence: CDR1 DFQATT, CDR2 SNEGSKA (reference sequence).

This rearrangement joins TRBV29-1 to TRBJ2-7, with D tentatively TRBD1 (7 bases). The CDR3 spans 14 residues. V lost 6 bases, J lost 4 bases, and 19 bases lay in between. CDR1 and CDR2 (germline): SQVTM, ANQGSEA. In DNA form, the CDR3 reads TGCAGCGTCAGGGGGGTGGAGGGAGGATACGAGCAGTACTTC. Protein sequence: CSVRGVEGGYEQYF.

V gene TRBV7-2 combines with J gene TRBJ2-1; TRBD2 agrees at 9 bases. Germline V gene sequence: CDR1 SGHTA, CDR2 FQGNSA. J gave up 2 bases and V 1 base, and 6 bases lay outside the gene matches. The CDR3 spans 17 residues. CDR3 DNA sequence: TGTGCCAGCAGCTTAGGACTAGCGGACCCTACCTACAATGAGCAGTTCTTC. It specifies CASSLGLADPTYNEQFF.